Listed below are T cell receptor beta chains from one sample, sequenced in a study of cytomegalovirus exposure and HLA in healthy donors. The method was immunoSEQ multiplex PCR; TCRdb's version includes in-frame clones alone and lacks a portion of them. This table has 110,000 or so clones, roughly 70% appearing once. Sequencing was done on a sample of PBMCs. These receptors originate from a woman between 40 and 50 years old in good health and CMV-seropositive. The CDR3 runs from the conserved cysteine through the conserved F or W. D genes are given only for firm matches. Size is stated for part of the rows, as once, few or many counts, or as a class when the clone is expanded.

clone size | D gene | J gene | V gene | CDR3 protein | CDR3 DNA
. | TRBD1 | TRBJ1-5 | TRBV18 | CASSRDRGVQPQHF | TGTGCCAGCTCACGGGACAGGGGAGTTCAGCCCCAGCATTTT
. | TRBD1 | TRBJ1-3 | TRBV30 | CAWIGDRINTIYF | TGTGCCTGGATAGGGGACAGGATAAACACCATATATTTT
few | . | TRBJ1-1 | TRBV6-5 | CASSSDGNTEAFF | TGTGCCAGCAGTAGTGATGGCAACACTGAAGCTTTCTTT
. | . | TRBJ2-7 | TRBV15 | CATRGFSFLPGSSYEQYF | TGTGCCACTAGAGGATTCTCTTTCCTACCTGGGAGCTCCTACGAGCAGTACTTC
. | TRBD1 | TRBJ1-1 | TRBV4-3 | CASSTDRVNTEAFF | TGCGCCAGCAGCACGGACAGGGTCAACACTGAAGCTTTCTTT
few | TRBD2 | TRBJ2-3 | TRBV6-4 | CASSEGLAGNTDTQYF | TGTGCCAGCAGTGAAGGACTAGCGGGGAACACAGATACGCAGTATTTT
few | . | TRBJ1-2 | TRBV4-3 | CASSQDLAGKDGYTF | TGCGCCAGCAGCCAAGATCTGGCAGGGAAGGATGGCTACACCTTC
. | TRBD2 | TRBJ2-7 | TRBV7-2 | CASSSSGSYEQYF | TGTGCCAGCAGCTCAAGCGGGAGCTACGAGCAGTACTTC
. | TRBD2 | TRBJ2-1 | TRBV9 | CASSVEAGGSNEQFF | TGTGCCAGCAGCGTAGAGGCGGGAGGATCCAATGAGCAGTTCTTC
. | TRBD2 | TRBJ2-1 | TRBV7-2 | CASSVTSGAYNEQFF | TGTGCCAGCAGCGTTACTAGCGGGGCTTACAATGAGCAGTTCTTC
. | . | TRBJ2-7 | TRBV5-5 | CASSLVYGSGQRDYEQYF | TGTGCCAGCAGCTTAGTATACGGGTCGGGTCAGAGGGACTACGAGCAGTACTTC
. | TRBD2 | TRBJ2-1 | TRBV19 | CASSPDSGISYNEQFF | TGTGCCAGTAGTCCAGATAGCGGGATATCCTACAATGAGCAGTTCTTC
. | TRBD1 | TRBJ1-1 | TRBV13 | CASSFRTGNTEAFF | TGTGCCAGCAGCTTTCGGACAGGCAACACTGAAGCTTTCTTT
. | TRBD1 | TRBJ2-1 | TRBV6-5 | CASSHDRGTYNEQFF | TGTGCCAGCAGCCACGACAGGGGTACCTACAATGAGCAGTTCTTC
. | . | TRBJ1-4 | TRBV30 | CAWSDRRNEKLFF | TGTGCCTGGAGCGACAGGCGTAATGAAAAACTGTTTTTT
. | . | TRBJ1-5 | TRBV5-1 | CASSLEGNSNQPQHF | TGCGCCAGCAGCTTGGAGGGGAATAGCAATCAGCCCCAGCATTTT
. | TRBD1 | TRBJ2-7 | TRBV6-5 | CASSYEGAGEQYF | TGTGCCAGCAGTTACGAGGGGGCGGGTGAGCAGTACTTC
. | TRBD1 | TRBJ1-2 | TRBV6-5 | CASSQGQGFYGYTF | TGTGCCAGCAGTCAGGGACAGGGCTTTTATGGCTACACCTTC
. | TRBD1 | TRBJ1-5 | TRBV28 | CASSPWTGPGNQPQHF | TGTGCCAGCAGTCCCTGGACAGGGCCGGGCAATCAGCCCCAGCATTTT
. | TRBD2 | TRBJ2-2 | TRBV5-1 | CASSYGASGRSGGELFF | TGCGCCAGCAGCTACGGTGCTAGCGGGAGGTCTGGCGGGGAGCTGTTTTTT
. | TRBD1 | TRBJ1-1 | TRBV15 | CATSRVTGVGNTEAFF | TGTGCCACCAGCAGAGTGACAGGGGTAGGGAACACTGAAGCTTTCTTT
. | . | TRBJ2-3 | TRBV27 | CASSLLQGTDTQYF | TGTGCCAGCAGTTTACTTCAGGGCACAGATACGCAGTATTTT
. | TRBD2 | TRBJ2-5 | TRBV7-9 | CASSSSGGGETQYF | TGTGCCAGCAGCTCTAGCGGGGGAGGGGAGACCCAGTACTTC
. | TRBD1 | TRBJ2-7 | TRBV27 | CASTSTGNEQYF | TGTGCCAGCACCTCGACAGGGAACGAGCAGTACTTC
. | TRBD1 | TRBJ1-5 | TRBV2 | CASSVGQGANQPQHF | TGTGCCAGCAGTGTGGGCCAGGGGGCCAATCAGCCCCAGCATTTT
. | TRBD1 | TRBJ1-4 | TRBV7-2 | CASSSINRGKGEKLFF | TGTGCCAGCAGCTCGATTAACAGGGGAAAGGGTGAAAAACTGTTTTTT
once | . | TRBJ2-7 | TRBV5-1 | CASSYGGGGPYGEQYF | TGCGCCAGCAGCTATGGTGGCGGAGGCCCTTATGGCGAGCAGTACTTC
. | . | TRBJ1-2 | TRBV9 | CASSVGTDYGYTF | TGTGCCAGCAGCGTAGGAACAGACTATGGCTACACCTTC
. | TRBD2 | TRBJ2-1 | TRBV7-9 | CASSLQRAGNNEQFF | TGTGCCAGCAGCTTACAGAGAGCGGGAAACAATGAGCAGTTCTTC
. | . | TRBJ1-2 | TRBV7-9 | CASSMWTDYGYTF | TGTGCCAGCAGCATGTGGACAGACTATGGCTACACCTTC
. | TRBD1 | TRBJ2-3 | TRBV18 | CASSRQGSTDTQYF | TGTGCCAGCTCACGACAGGGTAGCACAGATACGCAGTATTTT
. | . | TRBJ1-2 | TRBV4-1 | CASSQDHINYGYTF | TGCGCCAGCAGCCAAGATCACATTAACTATGGCTACACCTTC
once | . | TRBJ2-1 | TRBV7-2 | CASSLGLPGSDAYNEQFF | TGTGCCAGCAGCTTAGGGCTGCCCGGGAGCGATGCCTACAATGAGCAGTTCTTC
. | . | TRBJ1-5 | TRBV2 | CASSGAGGGPQHF | TGTGCCAGCAGTGGGGCAGGCGGAGGGCCCCAGCATTTT
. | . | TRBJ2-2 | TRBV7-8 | CASSLGRGLSNTGELFF | TGTGCCAGCAGCCTGGGGCGGGGTCTTAGTAACACCGGGGAGCTGTTTTTT
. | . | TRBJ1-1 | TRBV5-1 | CASNKGPTMNTEAFF | TGCGCCAGCAACAAGGGGCCTACCATGAACACTGAAGCTTTCTTT
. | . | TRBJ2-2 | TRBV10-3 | CAISRRTEGTTGELFF | TGTGCCATCAGTCGTCGAACGGAGGGGACCACCGGGGAGCTGTTTTTT
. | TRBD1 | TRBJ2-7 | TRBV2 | CASSRDRAYEQYF | TGTGCCAGCAGTCGGGACAGGGCCTACGAGCAGTACTTC
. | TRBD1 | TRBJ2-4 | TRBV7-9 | CASSFGQGKNIQYF | TGTGCCAGCAGCTTCGGACAGGGTAAAAACATTCAGTACTTC
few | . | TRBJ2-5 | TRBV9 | CASSVAADRFLQETQYF | TGTGCCAGCAGCGTAGCCGCAGACAGATTCCTCCAAGAGACCCAGTACTTC
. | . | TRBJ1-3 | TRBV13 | CASSQRPSGVLGNTIYF | TGTGCCAGCAGCCAAAGGCCCTCAGGGGTTCTGGGAAACACCATATATTTT
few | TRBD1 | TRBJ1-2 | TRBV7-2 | CASSLGTGRDYGYTF | TGTGCCAGCAGCTTGGGGACAGGGCGTGACTATGGCTACACCTTC
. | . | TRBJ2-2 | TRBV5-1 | CASKGQGSGRTGELFF | TGCGCCAGTAAAGGACAGGGGAGCGGGAGGACCGGGGAGCTGTTTTTT
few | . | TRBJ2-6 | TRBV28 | CASSLTRPGANVLTF | TGTGCCAGCAGTTTAACCAGGCCCGGGGCCAACGTCCTGACTTTC
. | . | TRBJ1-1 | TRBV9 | CASSVGQTMNTEAFF | TGTGCCAGCAGCGTAGGACAGACCATGAACACTGAAGCTTTCTTT
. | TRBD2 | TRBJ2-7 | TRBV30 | CAWAGGALEQYF | TGTGCCTGGGCCGGGGGGGCCCTCGAGCAGTACTTC